These 29 T cell receptor beta chains originate from one sample sequenced in a study of prognosis after radiotherapy for stage I lung cancer. The authors amplified TCR beta CDR3 from genomic DNA using two-round multiplex PCR. For every TRBV and TRBJ gene, a specific primer was used in first-round PCR. TCRdb processed the multiplex PCR reads anew with MiXCR; each CDR3 protein has one entry. This table has tens of thousands of distinct CDR3 sequences, roughly 30% appearing once. This specimen was PBMCs, taken before or after stereotactic body radiation therapy (not recorded which). These receptors were taken from a donor aged 50 or older with non-small cell lung cancer.

This clonotype was picked up many times. V and J are TRBV6-2 or TRBV6-3 and TRBJ1-1; D not resolved. CDR1 is MNHEY and CDR2 is SVGEGT in the germline V gene. Trimming cost V 0 bases and J 0 bases, with 11 bases left between them. This CDR3 region has 16 residues. The CDR3 region is CASSYSHGYMNTEAFF. CDR3 coding DNA: TGTGCCAGCAGTTACTCGCACGGCTACATGAACACTGAAGCTTTCTTT.

A word on this clonotype: One base away lies a much larger clone, so this may be a sequencing read error. The chain combines TRBV9 with TRBJ2-1; a possible D gene is TRBD1 (6 bases). Trimming removed 7 bases at V and 4 bases at J, with 9 bases between. The germline gives CDR1 SGDLS, CDR2 YYNGEE. The CDR3 is made up of 12 amino acids. Here the CDR3 DNA reads TGTGCCAGCGGACAGAGATACAATGAGCAGTTCTTC. Its protein product is CASGQRYNEQFF.

On this clonotype itself: The likely explanation is a read error, given a far larger clone one base away. V gene TRBV6-2 or TRBV6-3 combines with J gene TRBJ2-1; TRBD2 is a possible D gene (5 bases). V lost 5 bases, J lost 11 bases, and 19 bases lay in between. The CDR3 contains 14 residues. From germline, CDR1 is MNHEY and CDR2 SVGEGT. CDR3 region: CASSELASTTKQFF. The CDR3, as DNA: TGTGCCAGCAGTGAGTTAGCGTCTACCACAAAGCAGTTCTTC.

This clonotype rates as medium-sized (0.01 to 0.1%). DNA of the CDR3: TGTGCCAGCAGTCGACGGAGCGGGAGGGAGTACACCGGGGAGCTGTTTTTT. Its protein product is CASSRRSGREYTGELFF. The V and J genes are TRBV28 and TRBJ2-2, with 10 bases lining up with TRBD2. CDR3 length: 17 amino acids. Per germline, CDR1 MDHEN and CDR2 SYDVKM. J gave up 3 bases and V 5 bases, and 9 bases lay outside the gene matches.

As for this clonotype: Sequence at one end of the junction differs from germline and may be a read error. V usage is TRBV19 and J usage is TRBJ2-6; weak D call: TRBD1 (5 bases). The germline V gene has CDR1 LNHDA and CDR2 SQIVND (reference sequence). This CDR3 has 13 amino acids. The CDR3, as DNA: TGTGCCAGTAAGATATCTGGGGCCAACGTCATGACTTTC. Translating it yields CASKISGANVMTF.

This chain links TRBV6-1 with TRBJ1-4; D uncertain. Trimming took off 2 bases at V and 6 bases at J, with 13 bases between the two ends. The CDR3 sequence is 15 residues long. Germline V gene sequence: CDR1 MNHNS, CDR2 SASEGT. The CDR3 loop is CASSESAWVDEKLFF. The DNA for the CDR3 is TGTGCCAGCAGTGAATCCGCCTGGGTCGATGAAAAACTGTTTTTT.

This clonotype has a count of ten or more. This chain connects TRBV5-4 to TRBJ1-2, with unresolved D. The CDR3 covers 15 residues. The V gene lost 4 bases and the J gene lost 5 bases, with 18 bases spanning the gap. Per germline, CDR1 SGHNT and CDR2 YYREEE (reference sequence). The CDR3 is CASSGRNSRWYGYTF. The CDR3 bases are TGTGCCAGCAGCGGAAGGAACTCCCGTTGGTATGGCTACACCTTC.

This clonotype was seen at least ten times. The V gene is TRBV4-2, the J gene TRBJ2-1, with D maybe TRBD2 (5 bases). Germline V gives CDR1 LGHNA, CDR2 YNFKEQ. The CDR3 has 16 residues. Trimming shortened V by 0 bases and J by 4 bases, and 13 bases separated the two germline ends. The CDR3, as DNA: TGTGCCAGCAGCCAAGATCGAAGCGGAACTTACAATGAGCAGTTCTTC. It is translated as CASSQDRSGTYNEQFF.

This clonotype was seen repeatedly, ten times or more. The chain recombines TRBV12-3 or TRBV12-4 with TRBJ1-6; TRBD1 matches 7 bases. J lost 7 bases, V lost 6 bases, and 3 bases had no gene match. This CDR3 is built from 13 residues. CDR3 protein: CASRTTGNSPLHF. CDR3 nucleotide sequence: TGTGCCAGCAGGACGACAGGGAATTCACCCCTCCACTTT.

The chain joins TRBV5-1 to TRBJ2-2, with 8 bases lining up with TRBD2. This CDR3 contains 17 residues. Germline trimming cut 4 bases from V and 0 bases from J; bases unmatched to any gene: 8. From germline, CDR1 is SGHRS and CDR2 YFSETQ. CDR3 bases: TGCGCCAGCAGCCCGGGGGGGCCCAGTTCGAACACCGGGGAGCTGTTTTTT. Its translation: CASSPGGPSSNTGELFF.

This chain joins TRBV5-6 and TRBJ2-1; D possibly corresponds to TRBD2 (5 bases). The length of the CDR3 is 18 residues. CDR1 and CDR2 from the germline V gene are SGHDT and YYEEEE. The V gene lost 4 bases and the J gene lost 0 bases, with 20 bases spanning the gap. Written as DNA, the CDR3 is TGTGCCAGCAGCCTGCGGCGGGCTAGCTTGAACTCCTACAATGAGCAGTTCTTC. Protein product: CASSLRRASLNSYNEQFF.

This clonotype appeared many times. The chain carries TRBV28 and TRBJ2-7, with no clear D. CDR3 size: 15 residues. Germline V gene sequence: CDR1 MDHEN, CDR2 SYDVKM. V shed 4 bases and J shed 1 base, with 14 bases lying between them. CDR3 sequence reads: CASSSLASFSYEQYF. DNA for the CDR3: TGTGCCAGCAGTTCCCTGGCCAGCTTTTCCTACGAGCAGTACTTC.

Ten or more counts support this clonotype. V usage is TRBV7-8 and J usage is TRBJ1-2; D is unclear. Trimming took off 5 bases at V and 1 base at J, with 14 bases between the two ends. This CDR3 region has 15 residues. CDR1 is SGHVS, CDR2 FQNEAQ, per germline. The CDR3 reads CASSPRGGGNYGYTF. The DNA of the CDR3 is TGTGCCAGCAGCCCTCGCGGCGGTGGTAACTATGGCTACACCTTC.

In its sample, this clonotype was seen many times. The CDR3 DNA sequence: TGTGCCAGCGGGGCTAGCGGGGGGTCGGCCGGGGAGCTGTTTTTT. This encodes CASGASGGSAGELFF. The chain carries TRBV6-1 and TRBJ2-2, with 11 bases matching TRBD2. Trimming at V came to 8 bases and at J to 6 bases, leaving 8 bases not matched to a gene. CDR1 and CDR2 from the germline V gene are MNHNS and SASEGT. This CDR3 spans 15 amino acids.

This clonotype has ten or more counts. This chain links TRBV7-9 with TRBJ2-2; TRBD1 or TRBD2 may be the D gene (5 bases each). Germline V gives CDR1 SEHNR, CDR2 FQNEAQ (reference sequence). The CDR3 is 15 amino acids. Trimming removed 3 bases from V and 0 bases from J, with 8 bases in between. As DNA, the CDR3 is TGTGCCAGCAGCTTGGGACGCCCGAACACCGGGGAGCTGTTTTTT. This codes for CASSLGRPNTGELFF.

This clonotype is a singleton in its sample. With only one base between it and a far larger clone, this is likely a read error. This chain joins TRBV27 and TRBJ1-6; no clear D. Trimming took 6 bases from V and 3 from J, leaving 6 bases between them. The CDR3 has 13 residues. The germline V gene encodes CDR1 MNHEY and CDR2 SMNVEV (reference sequence). CDR3 sequence (DNA): TGTGCCAGCAGAATGGACTATAATTCACCCCTCCACTTT. Amino acids: CASRMDYNSPLHF.

Ten or more counts support this clonotype. The V call is TRBV5-6, the J call TRBJ1-6; D gene unclear. The CDR3 spans 15 residues. Germline CDR1 and CDR2: SGHDT and YYEEEE. Trimming removed 2 bases from V and 3 bases from J, with 9 bases in between. CDR3 loop: CASSFGRFYNSPLHF. In DNA, the CDR3 is TGTGCCAGCAGCTTTGGGAGATTCTATAATTCACCCCTCCACTTT.

About this clonotype itself: This probably arose from a read error, given a far larger clone one base away. The chain links TRBV6-8 to TRBJ2-3, with D perhaps being TRBD1 or TRBD2 (5 bases each). The CDR3 has 13 residues. The V gene's germline CDR1 is MNHGY and CDR2 SAAAGT. CDR3 region: CSSHRGLGDTQYF. The CDR3 DNA sequence: TGTTCCAGCCACCGGGGCCTGGGAGATACGCAGTATTTT.

This clonotype was found many times. A much larger clone differs by one base, so this may be a read error. The V call is TRBV28, the J call TRBJ1-5; D gene unclear. Per the germline V gene, CDR1 is MDHEN and CDR2 is SYDVKM. This CDR3 comprises 12 residues. The CDR3 protein is CASSLEDQPRHF. The CDR3 nucleotides read TGTGCCAGCAGTTTAGAGGATCAGCCCCGGCATTTT.

Points on this clonotype: One end of the junction does not line up with germline, which may come from a read error. V gene TRBV28 combines with J gene TRBJ1-1; 8 bases are shared with TRBD1. Germline V CDR1 and CDR2: MDHEN, SYDVKM. The CDR3 has 11 residues. The CDR3 region is CASSLDRGDLF. The CDR3 region has the DNA TGTGCCAGCAGTTTAGACAGGGGAGATTTATTT.

In its sample, this clonotype was seen many times. This sequence joins TRBV20-1 and TRBJ2-1; TRBD2 matches 7 bases. CDR1 is DFQATT, CDR2 SNEGSKA, per germline (reference sequence). V trimming: 0 bases; J trimming: 11 bases; junction bases outside the gene matches: 4. This CDR3 has 12 residues. The CDR3 sequence: CSARDSGTKQFF. The CDR3 DNA reads as TGCAGTGCTAGAGATTCGGGGACTAAGCAGTTCTTC.

This clonotype was found many times. The chain couples TRBV11-2 to TRBJ1-2; TRBD1 aligns across 7 bases. Unmatched junction bases numbered 5, after V lost 0 bases and J lost 4 bases. There are 15 residues in the CDR3. Germline CDR1 and CDR2: SGHAT and FQNNGV. CDR3 residues: CASSLDNRGSYGYTF. CDR3 coding DNA: TGTGCCAGCAGCTTAGATAACAGGGGAAGCTATGGCTACACCTTC.

This clonotype turned up a few times. This may stem from a read error, because a much larger clone lies one nucleotide away. The V gene is TRBV5-6, the J gene TRBJ2-7; D is possibly TRBD1 (5 bases). Germline assignment: CDR1 SGHDT and CDR2 YYEEEE. Between the trimmed V and J ends, which lost 3 bases and 0 bases, there was a span of 19 bases. CDR3 length: 17 residues. As DNA, the CDR3 is TGTGCCAGCAGCTGGGCTGACAGAGGCTATAGCTCCTACGAGCAGTACTTC. It translates to CASSWADRGYSSYEQYF. Based on the CDR3 plus reference TRBV5-6 and TRBJ2-7, the full variable domain is DAGVTQSPTHLIKTRGQQVTLRCSPKSGHDTVSWYQQALGQGPQFIFQYYEEEERQRGNFPDRFSGHQFPNYSSELNVNALLLGDSALYLCASSWADRGYSSYEQYFGPGTRLTVT.

Many counts were recorded for this clonotype. This chain uses TRBV11-2 with TRBJ1-2; the match to TRBD1 covers 10 bases. CDR3 length equals 16 residues. Germline lookup yields CDR1 SGHAT and CDR2 FQNNGV. V lost 2 bases to trimming and J lost 8 bases; unmatched junction nucleotides: 11. The CDR3 reads CASSLFPGQGTGGYTF. The CDR3 DNA is TGTGCCAGCAGCTTATTTCCGGGACAGGGGACAGGCGGCTACACCTTC.

The table lists this clonotype with many counts. The chain recombines TRBV3-1 with TRBJ1-2; tentatively, D is TRBD1 (5 bases). Germline V gives CDR1 LGHDT, CDR2 YNNKEL (reference sequence). The CDR3 loop spans 15 amino acids. Deletions cut 2 bases from V and 3 bases from J, with 13 bases between. The CDR3 region has the DNA TGTGCCAGCAGCCAAAGGGGTTTCGACGACTATGGCTACACCTTC. Translated, it gives CASSQRGFDDYGYTF.

The rearrangement links TRBV12-3 or TRBV12-4 to TRBJ2-7, with D possibly being TRBD2 (5 bases). Between the trimmed V and J ends, which lost 6 bases and 1 base, there was a span of 13 bases. There are 14 residues in the CDR3. This CDR3 reads CASSPQRGSYEQYF. CDR3 coding DNA: TGTGCCAGCAGCCCCCAGCGAGGGTCCTACGAGCAGTACTTC.

This clonotype was picked up many times. The chain couples TRBV6-4 to TRBJ2-7; D uncertain. Trimming cost V 4 bases and J 3 bases, with 13 bases left between them. The germline V gene encodes CDR1 MRHNA and CDR2 SNTAGT. CDR3 size: 14 residues. The CDR3 loop reads CASSVMTRFYEQYF. The CDR3 DNA reads TGTGCCAGCAGTGTCATGACAAGATTCTACGAGCAGTACTTC.

This clonotype occurred many times. This sequence joins TRBV28 and TRBJ1-4; TRBD1 matches at 9 bases. This CDR3 is 14 amino acids long. V was clipped by 2 bases and J by 7 bases; unmatched bases: 2. CDR1 and CDR2 (germline): MDHEN, SYDVKM. The CDR3 DNA sequence: TGTGCCAGCAGTTTACCGGGACAGGGTGAAAAACTGTTTTTT. This encodes CASSLPGQGEKLFF.

This clonotype was counted a few times. The rearrangement links TRBV27 to TRBJ2-1; D call uncertain. The germline V gene encodes CDR1 MNHEY and CDR2 SMNVEV (reference sequence). CDR3 length equals 14 residues. V shed 5 bases and J shed 3 bases, with 11 bases lying between them. CDR3 in DNA: TGTGCCAGCAGTGCGCAAGGCTTCTACAATGAGCAGTTCTTC. It codes for CASSAQGFYNEQFF.